A single sample gave rise to the 30 T cell receptor beta chains below, sequenced in a study of metastatic and nonmetastatic thyroid tumors. The entire patient cohort was treatment-naive prior to thyroid surgery. With MiXCR, TCRdb called clones anew from the PCR reads. The table includes some 40,000 clones, around a fifth detected once. The sample comprised blood. These receptors were obtained from a female donor with papillary thyroid cancer or a benign thyroid nodule (not recorded which). Some clones in this sample may be carry-over from other donors' samples.

This clone has a count of ten or more. The V gene is TRBV15, the J gene TRBJ2-5; D gene unclear. V lost 1 base and J lost 2, with 8 bases in between. The V gene's germline CDR1 is LNHNV and CDR2 YYDKDF (reference sequence). The length of the CDR3 is 14 residues. The CDR3 nucleotides are TGTGCCACCAGCAGAGTCTCCGTACAAGAGACCCAGTACTTC. This codes for CATSRVSVQETQYF.

This chain links TRBV20-1 with TRBJ2-2, with a weak D call TRBD2 (6 bases). The germline V gene encodes CDR1 DFQATT and CDR2 SNEGSKA (reference sequence). V dropped 3 bases and J dropped 3 bases, with 14 bases sitting between them. The CDR3 loop spans 15 amino acids. The CDR3 sequence: CSARLAGRDTGELFF. CDR3 coding DNA: TGCAGTGCTAGGCTGGCGGGGCGGGACACCGGGGAGCTGTTTTTT.

V usage is TRBV20-1 and J usage is TRBJ1-2; TRBD1 aligns across 11 bases. V gave up 6 bases and J gave up 8 bases; unmatched junction bases: 8. Germline CDR1 and CDR2: DFQATT and SNEGSKA (reference sequence). The CDR3 extends over 13 amino acids. CDR3 sequence reads: CSARTGGDEGYTF. The CDR3 DNA follows: TGCAGTGCGCGGACAGGGGGCGATGAGGGCTACACCTTC.

This clone was counted between two and nine times. V usage is TRBV6-1 and J usage is TRBJ2-3; a possible D gene is TRBD2 (6 bases). Germline V gene data show CDR1 as MNHNS and CDR2 as SASEGT. V gave up 3 bases and J gave up 0 bases, with 7 bases separating them. CDR3 size: 14 residues. The CDR3 reads CASSDGTSTDTQYF. The CDR3 DNA is TGTGCCAGCAGTGACGGGACTAGCACAGATACGCAGTATTTT.

This clone was observed a few times. A clone one base away is much larger, so this may be a read error. The chain joins TRBV2 to TRBJ2-4; maybe TRBD1 (5 bases). Deletions cut 9 bases from V and 7 bases from J, with 16 bases between. In germline, CDR1 is SNHLY, CDR2 FYNNEI. This CDR3 contains 13 residues. CDR3 residues: CASHGHLGNIQYF. DNA of the CDR3: TGTGCCAGTCACGGACATTTAGGGAACATTCAGTACTTC.

This clone was recorded once. The genes are TRBV2 and TRBJ2-5, with D perhaps matching TRBD2 (6 bases). The germline gives CDR1 SNHLY, CDR2 FYNNEI. With 10 bases removed from V and 4 bases from J, the gap between germline ends came to 25 bases. The CDR3 totals 16 residues. The CDR3 here is CAISPRTIGRGETQYF. CDR3 DNA: TGTGCCATCAGCCCACGGACTATCGGGAGAGGAGAGACCCAGTACTTC.

Ten or more counts support this clone. This chain connects TRBV4-2 to TRBJ1-6; D is unresolved. Germline CDR1 and CDR2: LGHNA and YNFKEQ. The CDR3 contains 16 residues. V lost 0 bases to trimming and J lost 9 bases, with 15 bases between them. The CDR3 bases are TGTGCCAGCAGCCAAGATTACCGGCAATCTAGTTCACCCCTCCACTTT. This gives the protein CASSQDYRQSSSPLHF.

There are many counts of this clone. The chain recombines TRBV20-1 with TRBJ2-1, with D tentatively TRBD2 (5 bases). Trimming took 3 bases from V and 12 from J, leaving 18 bases between them. CDR1 is DFQATT and CDR2 is SNEGSKA in the germline V gene (reference sequence). This CDR3 has 13 amino acids. Here the CDR3 reads CSASLGRTRAQFF. The DNA of the CDR3 is TGCAGTGCTAGTTTGGGGAGAACACGGGCGCAGTTCTTC.

The CDR3, as DNA: TGTGCCTGGAGCCCCGGACAGGATTCACCCCTCCACTTT. Amino acid sequence: CAWSPGQDSPLHF. The gene calls are TRBV30 and TRBJ1-6; 7 positions agree with TRBD1. The V gene end was trimmed by 3 bases and the J gene end by 8 bases; junction bases not matched to a gene: 4. The germline gives CDR1 GTSNPN, CDR2 SVGIG (reference sequence). The CDR3 contains 13 residues.

This clone was found many times. The chain employs TRBV4-2 and TRBJ2-5; 10 positions agree with TRBD2. Germline V CDR1 and CDR2: LGHNA, YNFKEQ. Trimming at V came to 0 bases and at J to 7 bases, leaving 11 bases not matched to a gene. The CDR3 totals 17 residues. The CDR3 here is CASSQDGALAGVGTQYF. The CDR3 DNA follows: TGTGCCAGCAGCCAAGATGGGGCGCTAGCGGGAGTAGGGACCCAGTACTTC.

This clone has a handful of counts. Since a much larger clone is just one base distant, this may be a read error. This chain uses TRBV10-3 with TRBJ2-1; 12 nucleotides agree with TRBD2. The CDR3 is 15 residues long. Germline loops: CDR1 ENHRY, CDR2 SYGVKD. Losses at the gene ends were 5 bases for V and 8 bases for J; bases not matched to a gene: 7. The CDR3 spells CAISPTSGSIDEQFF. CDR3 coding DNA: TGTGCCATCAGTCCGACTAGCGGGAGTATCGATGAGCAGTTCTTC.

This clone was recorded many times. The J gene is TRBJ2-4, the V gene TRBV24-1, with TRBD1 matching over 9 bases. J gave up 8 bases and V 5 bases, and 6 bases lay outside the gene matches. CDR1 and CDR2 (germline): KGHDR, SFDVKD. This CDR3 is 14 amino acids long. The chain's CDR3 is CATSGPRDRDIQYF. CDR3 sequence (DNA): TGTGCCACCAGTGGTCCCCGGGACAGGGACATTCAGTACTTC.

Turning to this clone: The junction does not match germline at one end; this may be a read error. The J gene is TRBJ2-3, the V gene TRBV5-4, with TRBD2 identical over 11 bases. Per germline, CDR1 SGHNT and CDR2 YYREEE (reference sequence). This CDR3 is built from 16 residues. The CDR3: CSSSLLAGGPSDTQYF. The CDR3, as DNA: TGTTCCAGCAGCTTGTTAGCGGGAGGGCCCTCCGATACGCAGTATTTT.

This clone has just a few counts. This may arise from a read error, as a much more abundant clone is one base away. This rearrangement joins TRBV29-1 to TRBJ2-3, with D possibly TRBD1 on 6 matching bases. Germline V gives CDR1 SQVTM, CDR2 ANQGSEA. The CDR3 is 15 residues long. V was cut by 5 bases and J by 2 bases, with 17 bases left in between. CDR3: CSVYSAGAHTDTQYF. The CDR3 nucleotides read TGCAGCGTTTATAGTGCAGGGGCCCACACAGATACGCAGTATTTT.

This chain uses TRBV18 with TRBJ2-1, with 7 bases identical to TRBD1. The junction had 6 bases not matched to a gene; V was cut back by 3 bases and J by 10 bases. The CDR3 has 13 amino acids. Per the germline V gene, CDR1 is KGHSH and CDR2 is LQKENI. In DNA, the CDR3 is TGTGCCAGCTCACCCGCTAGACAGGGCGAGCAGTTCTTC. Amino acids: CASSPARQGEQFF.

This clone was detected many times. The rearrangement uses TRBV3-1 and TRBJ2-7; D unclear. The germline CDR1 and CDR2 sequences are LGHDT and YNNKEL (reference sequence). The CDR3 length is 13 residues. The V end was cut by 1 base, the J end by 2 bases, with 6 bases between. The CDR3 sequence: CASSQGEAYEQYF. In DNA form, the CDR3 reads TGTGCCAGCAGCCAAGGCGAGGCCTACGAGCAGTACTTC.

As concerns this clone: The junction departs from the called germline gene at one end, perhaps through a read error. The J gene is TRBJ2-3, the V gene TRBV6-2 or TRBV6-3; TRBD1 agrees at 7 bases. CDR1 and CDR2 from the germline V gene are MNHEY and SVGEGT. The CDR3 is 15 residues long. CDR3 coding DNA: TGTGCCAGCAGACAGGGGCGCTATCCAACAGATACGCAGTACTTT. It is translated as CASRQGRYPTDTQYF.

Notes on this clone: One junction end disagrees with the germline gene, perhaps due to a read error. The chain uses TRBV30 and TRBJ2-1; 9 nucleotides match TRBD2. This CDR3 has 14 residues. From germline, CDR1 is GTSNPN and CDR2 SVGIG (reference sequence). The CDR3 region is CAWRAAGGLDDQFF. The CDR3 coding sequence is TGTGCCTGGAGGGCAGCGGGAGGCCTGGATGATCAGTTCTTC.

The chain is built from TRBV6-1 and TRBJ2-7; 7 bases fit TRBD1. V was pared by 2 bases and J by 10 bases, with 14 bases of the junction left unmatched. The germline V gene has CDR1 MNHNS and CDR2 SASEGT. This CDR3 has 15 amino acids. The CDR3 sequence is CASSERVRGNYVQYF. The CDR3 coding sequence is TGTGCCAGCAGTGAAAGGGTCAGGGGGAACTACGTACAGTACTTC.

This clone has just a few counts. V is TRBV6-1 and J is TRBJ2-1, with TRBD2 matching 12 bases. This CDR3 comprises 16 residues. V was clipped by 6 bases and J by 4 bases; unmatched bases: 7. Germline V gives CDR1 MNHNS, CDR2 SASEGT. The CDR3 sequence is CASRRGLAGWYNEQFF. CDR3 sequence (DNA): TGTGCCAGCAGGCGTGGACTAGCGGGATGGTACAATGAGCAGTTCTTC.

This clone came up many times. The chain has TRBV6-2 or TRBV6-3 and TRBJ2-3, with 7 bases aligning to TRBD2. The CDR3 is made up of 16 amino acids. Trimming cost V 4 bases and J 5 bases; bases outside gene matches: 12. Germline V gives CDR1 MNHEY, CDR2 SVGEGT. The CDR3 reads CASSSHLAEEGDTQYF. CDR3 nucleotides: TGTGCCAGCAGTTCCCACCTAGCGGAGGAAGGAGATACGCAGTATTTT.

This clone was picked up many times. The chain combines TRBV18 with TRBJ1-1, with unresolved D. Germline V gene lookup returns CDR1 KGHSH and CDR2 LQKENI. Trimming removed 2 bases from V and 1 base from J, with 8 bases in between. The CDR3 has 14 residues. Here the CDR3 DNA reads TGTGCCAGCTCACCAGGACTGGGGAACACTGAAGCTTTCTTT. Residues: CASSPGLGNTEAFF.

This clone appeared many times. No conserved phenylalanine or tryptophan is present at the end of the CDR3, so a read error is the likely explanation. It is unclear where the CDR3 begins or ends on the DNA, so no DNA is shown, and the CDR3 is as TCRdb lists it. This sequence joins TRBV7-2 and TRBJ2-5. Both ends counted, the CDR3 spans 8 residues. CDR1 SGHTA and CDR2 FQGNSA come from the germline V gene. This CDR3 reads CASSLVVV.

This clone was seen many times. J is TRBJ2-3 and V is TRBV5-1, with 8 nucleotides matching TRBD2. V was pared by 0 bases and J by 5 bases, with 5 bases of the junction left unmatched. Germline V gene data show CDR1 as SGHRS and CDR2 as YFSETQ. CDR3 length: 15 residues. The CDR3 DNA reads as TGCGCCAGCAGCTTGGAGCGGGGGTGGGGAGATACGCAGTATTTT. It encodes CASSLERGWGDTQYF.

V is TRBV12-3 or TRBV12-4 and J is TRBJ2-1; D uncertain. CDR3 length: 17 residues. Trimming shortened V by 4 bases and J by 4 bases, and 20 bases separated the two germline ends. CDR3 sequence reads: CASSSHRRTAGYNEQFF. CDR3 sequence (DNA): TGTGCCAGCAGTTCACACCGGCGTACAGCCGGGTACAATGAGCAGTTCTTC.

On this clone: Sequence at one end of the junction differs from germline and may be a read error. V usage is TRBV11-2 and J usage is TRBJ2-3; no clear D gene. This CDR3 spans 10 amino acids. The germline gives CDR1 SGHAT, CDR2 FQNNGV. CDR3 in DNA: TGTGCCAGCAGTCTGAATACTCAGTATTTT. As protein: CASSLNTQYF.

This clone was recorded at least ten times. The chain uses TRBV10-3 and TRBJ2-2; 7 bases map to TRBD2. The V gene end was trimmed by 4 bases and the J gene end by 3 bases; junction bases not matched to a gene: 5. This CDR3 region has 15 residues. Germline V gene lookup returns CDR1 ENHRY and CDR2 SYGVKD. The CDR3 here is CAISVGGSDTGELFF. The CDR3 DNA follows: TGTGCCATCAGTGTGGGAGGGTCGGACACCGGGGAGCTGTTTTTT.

This clone occurred many times. The chain links TRBV3-1 to TRBJ2-2; D remains unclear. The CDR3 extends over 13 amino acids. The germline V gene has CDR1 LGHDT and CDR2 YNNKEL (reference sequence). Trimming shortened V by 4 bases and J by 4 bases, and 7 bases separated the two germline ends. This CDR3 reads CASSLTSTGELFF. CDR3 nucleotides: TGTGCCAGCAGCCTCACTTCCACCGGGGAGCTGTTTTTT.

This clone is medium-sized within its sample. The gene calls are TRBV28 and TRBJ2-7; D not resolved. The germline V gene encodes CDR1 MDHEN and CDR2 SYDVKM. The CDR3 sequence is 17 residues long. The V end was cut by 4 bases, the J end by 0 bases, with 19 bases between. In nucleotides, the CDR3 is TGTGCCAGCAGTTCCAGACTTCGAGGAATCCCCTCCTACGAGCAGTACTTC. It translates to CASSSRLRGIPSYEQYF.

The table lists this clone with many counts. The chain employs TRBV14 and TRBJ2-5, with 13 bases fitting TRBD2. CDR3 length: 18 amino acids. Per the germline V gene, CDR1 is SGHDN and CDR2 is FVKESK. V lost 4 bases and J lost 2; bases outside the gene matches: 10. In DNA, the CDR3 is TGTGCCAGCAGCCCCCCATGGGGGACTAGCGGGATTCAAGAGACCCAGTACTTC. It yields the protein CASSPPWGTSGIQETQYF.